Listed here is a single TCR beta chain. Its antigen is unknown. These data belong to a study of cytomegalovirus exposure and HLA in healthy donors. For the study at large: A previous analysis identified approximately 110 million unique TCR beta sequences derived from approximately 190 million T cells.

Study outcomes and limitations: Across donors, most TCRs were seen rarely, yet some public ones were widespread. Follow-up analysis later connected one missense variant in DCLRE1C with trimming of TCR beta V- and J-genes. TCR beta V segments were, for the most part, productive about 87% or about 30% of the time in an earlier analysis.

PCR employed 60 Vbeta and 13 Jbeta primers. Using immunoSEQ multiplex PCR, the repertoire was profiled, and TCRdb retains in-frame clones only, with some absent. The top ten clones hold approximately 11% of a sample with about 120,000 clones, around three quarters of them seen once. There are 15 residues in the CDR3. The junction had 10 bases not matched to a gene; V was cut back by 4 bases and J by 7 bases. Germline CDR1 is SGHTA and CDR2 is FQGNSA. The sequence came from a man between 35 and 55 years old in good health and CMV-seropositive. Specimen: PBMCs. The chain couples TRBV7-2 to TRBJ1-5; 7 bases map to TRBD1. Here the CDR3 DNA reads TGTGCCAGCAGCTCCACAGGGGCGGGCGAACAGCCCCAGCATTTT. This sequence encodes CASSSTGAGEQPQHF.